Below, 10 T cell receptor beta chains from the same sample are listed, as sequenced in a study of T-cell memory formation after mild COVID-19. TCRdb re-called the 5' RACE reads with MiXCR, one entry per CDR3 protein. The data contain 500,000 to 650,000 distinct CDR3 sequences, 20% to 25% of them seen just once; the ten biggest clones take up 7% to 9%. The sequencing input was PBMCs or a T cell subset sorted from them (not recorded which). The receptors shown here come from an adult woman who had mild COVID-19 (a few samples of this study predate the infection). Cell type and time point are not known.

This clonotype was recorded many times. V and J are TRBV20-1 and TRBJ2-7, with D perhaps TRBD1 (5 bases). CDR3 size: 11 residues. V was pared by 4 bases and J by 3 bases, with 7 bases between. Germline V gene lookup returns CDR1 DFQATT and CDR2 SNEGSKA (reference sequence). CDR3 nucleotide sequence: TGCAGTGCTATGCAGGGCTACGAGCAGTACTTC. Protein: CSAMQGYEQYF.

The rearrangement uses TRBV5-1 and TRBJ2-3, with 8 bases that match TRBD1. Germline assignment: CDR1 SGHRS and CDR2 YFSETQ. The CDR3 is 15 residues long. After removal of 1 base from V and 5 bases from J, the junction contained 6 bases not matched to a gene. The DNA for the CDR3 is TGCGCCAGCAGCTTGCCGACAGGGGTGCAAGATACGCAGTATTTT. Its protein is CASSLPTGVQDTQYF.

The genes are TRBV4-3 and TRBJ2-2; D possibly corresponds to TRBD2 (5 bases). The V end lost 0 bases, the J end lost 8 bases, and 19 bases lay between the germline ends. Germline CDR1 and CDR2: LGHNA and YSLEER. The length of the CDR3 is 17 residues. CDR3 region: CASSQELPLAFSGELFF. The CDR3 bases are TGCGCCAGCAGCCAAGAACTTCCGCTAGCATTCTCTGGGGAGCTGTTTTTT.

The CDR3 nucleotides are TGCGCCAGCAGCCAAGATCTGGGCAGGGGGAATTCACCCCTCCACTTT. Amino acid sequence: CASSQDLGRGNSPLHF. This chain links TRBV4-1 with TRBJ1-6, with 7 bases fitting TRBD1. Germline V lookup: CDR1 MGHRA, CDR2 YSYEKL. J was trimmed by 7 bases and V by 0 bases; bases with no gene match: 6. The CDR3 spans 16 residues.

This chain joins TRBV12-5 and TRBJ2-3; 14 positions agree with TRBD2. Germline-derived CDR1 and CDR2 are LGHNT and FRNRAP. This CDR3 is built from 16 residues. The V gene end was trimmed by 6 bases and the J gene end by 6 bases; junction bases not matched to a gene: 8. The CDR3 region is CASGPGTSGRSDTQYF. CDR3 nucleotides: TGTGCTAGTGGGCCCGGGACTAGCGGGAGATCGGATACGCAGTATTTT.

At least ten counts were recorded for this clonotype. CDR3 DNA sequence: TGCGCCAGCAGCCAAGATTTGGCGGAAGGGGGAGATACGCAGTATTTT. This gives the protein CASSQDLAEGGDTQYF. The J gene is TRBJ2-3, the V gene TRBV4-3; D may be TRBD1 (6 bases). The germline CDR1 and CDR2 sequences are LGHNA and YSLEER. CDR3 size: 16 residues. V lost 0 bases and J 5 bases, leaving 15 bases between the germline ends.

This clonotype was counted only a few times. The chain recombines TRBV28 with TRBJ2-7; D is perhaps TRBD2 (6 bases). There are 13 residues in the CDR3. The germline gives CDR1 MDHEN, CDR2 SYDVKM. V was clipped by 3 bases and J by 5 bases, with 11 bases between them. The CDR3 region has the DNA TGTGCCAGCAGTTTCGGCGGGAAACACGAGCAGTACTTC. It encodes CASSFGGKHEQYF.

This sequence joins TRBV6-5 and TRBJ2-1; D is undetermined. The CDR3 totals 12 residues. Looked up from germline, CDR1 is MNHEY and CDR2 is SVGAGI. V was clipped by 5 bases and J by 7 bases, with 9 bases between them. CDR3 DNA: TGTGCCAGCAGTCTCAATCGGAATGAGCAGTTCTTC. Residues: CASSLNRNEQFF.

The V gene is TRBV6-1, the J gene TRBJ2-5; 8 positions match TRBD2. Trimming at V came to 4 bases and at J to 3 bases, leaving 7 bases not matched to a gene. This CDR3 has 15 residues. CDR1 is MNHNS and CDR2 is SASEGT in the germline V gene. The CDR3 is CASSVLAGSKETQYF. CDR3 sequence (DNA): TGTGCCAGCAGTGTATTAGCGGGATCAAAAGAGACCCAGTACTTC.

This clonotype has a handful of counts. This chain uses TRBV7-2 with TRBJ2-5; 11 nucleotides match TRBD2. CDR3 size: 18 residues. V shed 0 bases, J shed 5 bases, and the junction held 11 bases outside the gene matches. Germline CDR1 is SGHTA and CDR2 is FQGNSA. CDR3: CASSLATLAGVGGETQYF. The CDR3 nucleotides read TGTGCCAGCAGCTTAGCGACACTAGCGGGAGTCGGGGGGGAGACCCAGTACTTC.